There are many counts of the clone carrying this T cell receptor beta chain. Its antigen is not identified. This specimen belongs to a study of neurological immune-mediated disorders. Whole-study findings and limits: Across subjects, expanded clones had no CDR3 amino acid sequences in common, pointing to private repertoires in all groups. The greatest TCR clonal expansion occurred in HTLV-1-associated myelopathy and the least in multiple sclerosis, which fell below healthy controls.

The germline gives CDR1 SEHNR, CDR2 FQNEAQ (reference sequence). Between the trimmed V and J ends, which lost 2 bases and 6 bases, there was a span of 15 bases. This CDR3 spans 15 amino acids. Sequencing runs each yielded over 170 million TCR-beta sequences from 15-18 subjects. TCRdb re-derived calls from the 5' RACE reads in MiXCR, one entry per CDR3 protein. This sample carries more than 70,000 distinct CDR3 sequences, 17% of them seen once, and the ten largest clones take over 15%. The V and J genes are TRBV7-9 and TRBJ2-3; D perhaps matches TRBD1 (5 bases). The source material was PBMCs. The sequence derives from a woman aged 35 to 49 in good health. The CDR3 nucleotides are TGTGCCAGCAGCTTACCACAGGCCCATGGGGATACGCAGTATTTT. This translates into CASSLPQAHGDTQYF.